A selection of T cell receptor beta chains follows, all from one sample in a study of shared clonotypes between healthy human individuals. Method: immunoSEQ multiplex PCR; TCRdb's copy keeps in-frame clones and lacks some. The sample lists over a million clones, around 82% seen once, with under 0.6% in the top ten. Sequencing was done on a sample of memory CD4+ T cells from PBMCs. The source is a man in his late teens or twenties in good health. Some clones in this sample may be carry-over from other donors' samples. Each CDR3 is given without its conserved first and last residue. Where a row states a size, it is once, few, many or the class of an expanded clone; other rows omit it.

>TRBV4-1|13|NA|TRBJ1-2
ASSQETGWVSGYT
>TRBV19|11|NA|TRBJ1-1
ASSEALNTEAF
>TRBV28|12|few|TRBJ1-1
ASTVSQVNTEAF
>TRBV20-1|8|NA|TRBJ2-1
SAISNEQF
>TRBV12-5|16|NA|TRBJ2-1
ASGLVLGRASSYNEQF
>TRBV7-2|14|NA|TRBJ2-2
ASSLAVRGRGGELF
>TRBV28|9|NA|TRBJ1-2
VSGQNYGYT
>TRBV2|12|NA|TRBJ1-1
ATEGGFPNTEAF
>TRBV6-1|13|NA|TRBJ2-7
ASSEGGRAGYEQY
>TRBV10-3|13|NA|TRBJ2-7
AISESEGPPAEQY
>TRBV9|13|NA|TRBJ2-1
ASSAGASGYNEQF
>TRBV11-1|12|NA|TRBJ1-2
ASSPDRDRDGYT
>TRBV5-1|12|once|TRBJ2-3
ASRPGQGADTQY
>TRBV2|11|NA|TRBJ2-4
ASSEDRRNIQY
>TRBV29-1|10|NA|TRBJ2-5
SVGKGQETQY
>TRBV5-1|10|NA|TRBJ1-1
ASRIKNTEAF
>TRBV10-3|13|NA|TRBJ1-3
AISGPRESGNTIY
>TRBV2|10|NA|TRBJ2-7
ASSEASYEQY
>TRBV11-3|17|NA|TRBJ2-7
ASSLAAAELTGSSYEQY
>TRBV6-5|13|NA|TRBJ2-2
ASSFTSGSTGELF
>TRBV19|12|NA|TRBJ2-5
ASNPTGAGETQY
>TRBV28|13|few|TRBJ2-2
ASSGRETVAGELF
>TRBV30|10|many|TRBJ1-2
AWSRGPTGYT
>TRBV2|19|NA|TRBJ2-1
ASSAPDRGGSGRMSYNEQF
>TRBV15|15|NA|TRBJ1-2
ATSRGPPDRGDYGYT
>TRBV10-1|12|NA|TRBJ2-1
ASRDQMTSGEQF
>TRBV30|14|NA|TRBJ2-3
AWSLGGGLDTDTQY
>TRBV7-8|11|NA|TRBJ2-5
ASSPQVGETQY
>TRBV6-1|12|NA|TRBJ2-7
ASSDQANSYEQY
>TRBV10-3|12|NA|TRBJ2-7
AIRGLAGGSGQY
>TRBV9|14|NA|TRBJ2-5
ASSVDNRGSQETQY
>TRBV11-3|13|NA|TRBJ2-5
ASSPGGFSRETQY
>TRBV19|13|NA|TRBJ2-7
ASSSPSGGNYEQY
>TRBV28|13|NA|TRBJ2-1
ASSLFLGTYNEQF
>TRBV28|10|NA|TRBJ2-5
ASSLGTETQY
>TRBV6-6|13|NA|TRBJ2-4
ASSFSVLAKNIQY
>TRBV7-2|12|once|TRBJ2-5
ASSLKTGQETQY
>TRBV5-1|12|NA|TRBJ1-5
ASSLTGGDQPQH
>TRBV4-3|17|NA|TRBJ2-7
ANKIYRLAGGRSSYEQY
>TRBV28|12|NA|TRBJ1-2
ASGGDRASSGYT
>TRBV19|12|NA|TRBJ2-1
ASYGARGSNEQF
>TRBV29-1|11|NA|TRBJ1-2
SVRRDRVNGYT
>TRBV5-6|11|few|TRBJ2-5
ASSTGQRETQY